These 4 T cell receptor beta chains originate from one sample sequenced in a study of T cells in Graves' hyperthyroidism and ophthalmopathy (dated by TCRdb to the late 2010s). Library generation was performed with multiplex PCR. For sequencing, an Illumina HiSeq 2000 was employed. The TCR beta CDR3 regions were amplified from RNA transcripts. A first-round RT-PCR of the TCR CDR3 used the HTBI primer set with the Qiagen OneStep RT-PCR kit. TCRdb's own reprocessing of the public reads used fastp at Q25 and MiXCR and kept productive beta chains. Records with the same CDR3 protein are collapsed into one entry carrying the most frequent genes and DNA. The sample table contains roughly 280,000 distinct CDR3 sequences; only one count was recorded for around 20% of them. 50% to 75% of the sample comes from the top ten. Sequencing was performed on blood. The receptors shown here come from a young man with Graves' ophthalmopathy.

This clonotype was counted only a few times. CDR3 sequence (DNA): TGCGCCAGCAGCCCACGGACTAGCGGGAGAAGAGAGACCCAGTACTTC. Translated: CASSPRTSGRRETQYF. The chain carries TRBV5-1 and TRBJ2-5; the match to TRBD2 covers 13 bases. The CDR3 consists of 16 residues. Germline V gene data show CDR1 as SGHRS and CDR2 as YFSETQ. Trimming cost V 4 bases and J 4 bases; bases outside gene matches: 7.

The chain has TRBV6-6 and TRBJ2-1, with 9 bases aligning to TRBD2. V shed 0 bases and J 5 bases; nucleotides not matched to a gene: 2. The CDR3 sequence is 15 residues long. Germline assignment: CDR1 MNHNY and CDR2 SVGAGI (reference sequence). Here the CDR3 reads CASSYSPSGNNEQFF. In DNA form, the CDR3 reads TGTGCCAGCAGTTACTCGCCTAGCGGGAACAATGAGCAGTTCTTC.

The sample holds many counts of this clonotype. J is TRBJ2-1 and V is TRBV20-1; TRBD2 aligns across 11 bases. This CDR3 contains 16 residues. In germline, CDR1 is DFQATT, CDR2 SNEGSKA (reference sequence). V was clipped by 1 base and J by 7 bases; unmatched bases: 9. The DNA for the CDR3 is TGCAGTGCTAGAGCGCAGACTAGCGGGAATAGAAATGAGCAGTTCTTC. It is translated as CSARAQTSGNRNEQFF.

The chain has TRBV20-1 and TRBJ2-1; 7 nucleotides agree with TRBD2. The V gene's germline CDR1 is DFQATT and CDR2 SNEGSKA (reference sequence). The CDR3 covers 16 residues. Trimming cost V 0 bases and J 2 bases; bases outside gene matches: 7. The chain's CDR3 is CSARDSGTTAYNEQFF. The CDR3 bases are TGCAGTGCTAGAGACTCCGGGACTACGGCCTACAATGAGCAGTTCTTC.